The T cell receptor beta chain described here comes from a study of blood T cell repertoires in COVID-19. Across the study: The United States, Italy and Spain supplied acute and convalescent COVID-19 samples.

Method: immunoSEQ multiplex PCR; TCRdb's copy keeps in-frame clones and lacks some. The table includes 150,000 to 200,000 clones, 75% to 90% detected once. The CDR3 has 13 amino acids. Trimming stripped 10 bases from V and 0 bases from J, with 10 bases between. CDR1 and CDR2 (germline): LNHDA, SQIVND (reference sequence). The sequence was collected from a woman over 75 with active or convalescent COVID-19. Sequencing input: peripheral blood. The rearrangement joins TRBV19 to TRBJ1-3, with a possible D match to TRBD1 (6 bases). The CDR3 loop is CATGDISGNTIYF. CDR3 sequence (DNA): TGTGCCACAGGGGACATCTCTGGAAACACCATATATTTT.